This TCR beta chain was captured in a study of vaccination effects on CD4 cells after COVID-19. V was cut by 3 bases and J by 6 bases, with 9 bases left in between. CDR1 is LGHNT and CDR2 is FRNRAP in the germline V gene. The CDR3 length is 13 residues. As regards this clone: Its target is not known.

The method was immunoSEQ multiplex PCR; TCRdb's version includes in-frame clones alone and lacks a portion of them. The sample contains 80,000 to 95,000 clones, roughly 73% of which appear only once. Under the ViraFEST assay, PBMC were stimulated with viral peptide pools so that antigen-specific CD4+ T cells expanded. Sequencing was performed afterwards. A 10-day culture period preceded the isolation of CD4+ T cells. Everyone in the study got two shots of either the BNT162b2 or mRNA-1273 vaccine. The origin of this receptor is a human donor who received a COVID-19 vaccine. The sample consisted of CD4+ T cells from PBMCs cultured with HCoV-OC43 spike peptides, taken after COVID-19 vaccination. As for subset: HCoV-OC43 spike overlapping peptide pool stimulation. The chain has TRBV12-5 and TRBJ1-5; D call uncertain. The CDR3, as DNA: TGTGCTAGTGGTTTAAGCGGTTTTCAGCCCCAGCATTTT. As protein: CASGLSGFQPQHF.